These 3 T cell receptor beta chains were sequenced from one sample in a study of regulatory T cells in long-lasting Graves disease. As for time point: persistent/refractory GD, antithyroid drugs over 5 years with positive TRAb. Generation of the TCR library employed RNA extracted from PBMCs. Libraries of TCR beta came from iRepertoire HTBI primers plus Arm-PCR of CDR3 regions. Each CDR3 protein gets one entry after TCRdb re-called the multiplex PCR reads with MiXCR. The sample consists of over 450,000 distinct CDR3 sequences, roughly 21% of them appearing once. Specimen: peripheral blood mononuclear cells (PBMCs), collected when the disease was refractory, from a patient treated with antithyroid drugs. The receptor set was obtained from a female donor with Graves disease.

Only a few counts were recorded for this clonotype. The chain employs TRBV15 and TRBJ1-6, with D unclear. The CDR3 is made up of 14 amino acids. V lost 5 bases to trimming and J lost 6 bases, with 11 bases between them. The germline V gene has CDR1 LNHNV and CDR2 YYDKDF (reference sequence). The CDR3 sequence is CATSSADLNSPLHF. Written as DNA, the CDR3 is TGTGCCACCAGCTCCGCCGACCTTAATTCACCCCTCCACTTT. Variable domain in full (rest from reference TRBV15 and TRBJ1-6): DAMVIQNPRYQVTQFGKPVTLSCSQTLNHNVMYWYQQKSSQAPKLLFHYYDKDFNNEADTPDNFQSRRPNTSFCFLDIRSPGLGDTAMYLCATSSADLNSPLHFGNGTRLTVT.

This clonotype occurred a few times. V usage is TRBV12-3 or TRBV12-4 and J usage is TRBJ2-1, with 7 positions matching TRBD1. CDR3 length: 15 amino acids. The ends lost 9 bases at V and 8 bases at J; junction bases unmatched: 16. Written as DNA, the CDR3 is TGTGCCAGTGGGGCGCTACAGGGGATCAGGGATGAGCAGTTCTTC. As protein: CASGALQGIRDEQFF.

This clonotype was counted ten times or more. The CDR3 DNA reads TGTGCCAGCAGTTCCCTGACTAGCCGAAACTCCTACGAGCAGTACTTC. As protein: CASSSLTSRNSYEQYF. V usage is TRBV6-9 and J usage is TRBJ2-7; 7 bases fit TRBD2. V was pared by 4 bases and J by 0 bases, with 9 bases of the junction left unmatched. There are 16 residues in the CDR3. Germline loops: CDR1 MNHGY, CDR2 SVAAGI.